This TCR beta chain was profiled in a study of cytomegalovirus exposure and HLA in healthy donors. V shed 0 bases and J shed 2 bases, with 15 bases lying between them. The CDR3 extends over 18 amino acids. Germline CDR1 is SGHRS and CDR2 is YFSETQ. The sample holds a few counts of this clone. Its matching antigen is unknown. PCR involved 60 Vbeta and 13 Jbeta primers. Sequenced by immunoSEQ multiplex PCR; TCRdb stores in-frame clones only, minus some. The table records about 170,000 clones, more than 70% of them present only once. Broader study findings: A later analysis found most CMV-associated TCR beta chains apparently HLA-restricted. The authors considered a cluster of highly shared sequence variants likely to be a sequencing artifact. As was reported, the classifier diagnosed cytomegalovirus status with high specificity and sensitivity.

This chain connects TRBV5-1 to TRBJ1-6; D unresolved. The TCR was taken from a woman in her 50s in good health and CMV-seropositive. The sequenced sample consisted of PBMCs. The CDR3 is CASSLGGSTSPYNSPLHF. The CDR3 bases are TGCGCCAGCAGCTTGGGAGGGTCCACATCCCCCTATAATTCACCCCTCCACTTT.